This TCR beta chain originates from a study of T-cell memory formation after mild COVID-19 (dated by TCRdb to the early 2020s). Notes on the research overall: Most TCR sequence clusters were specific to one of the two donors. In a couple of donors, T-cell clones that expanded and contracted after mild COVID-19 were tracked by sequencing TCRalpha and TCRbeta repertoires over time. The cohort was made up of two young adult volunteers, one female and one male, who were previously healthy. The study at large found these results: Only two mild cases were covered in the study, and larger cohorts including severe cases with pre-infection samples were considered necessary. Clones contracting from day 15 to 85 had balanced CD4/CD8 phenotypes, while a second wave expanding from day 15 to 37 was biased towards CD4+. Contracting CD4+ clones turned up mainly in the CM and EM memory subsets, whereas EMRA was where CD8+ clones were enriched. SARS-CoV-2 specificity of the second-wave clones peaking on day 37 was not confirmed. Some responding clones were detected in pre-infection memory, which suggested that pre-existing cross-reactive memory T cells had joined the SARS-CoV-2 response.

The junction shows trimming of 4 bases on V and 4 bases on J, plus 11 bases between the germline ends. The CDR3 runs 14 residues from the cysteine to the phenylalanine. Only CDR3 DNA is held: 42 bases, read in frame from base 1. Sequences SGHTA (CDR1) and FQGNSA (CDR2) are obtained from the germline V gene. Comments on this clonotype: No cognate antigen has been identified for it. No per-base quality is available; no much larger clone lies one base away.

PBMCs were isolated by Ficoll-Paque density gradient centrifugation. TCRdb records Illumina NovaSeq 6000 as the sequencer. TCRalpha and TCRbeta cDNA libraries were constructed by 5'RACE with constant-segment primers, with sample barcodes and unique molecular identifiers being introduced. Trizol reagent was used to extract RNA from every sample. Libraries were amplified in two PCR steps, with a second sample barcode and Illumina TruSeq adapters added in the second step. Libraries were sequenced on an Illumina NovaSeq with 2 x 150 bp paired-end reads. In the paper's pipeline: Demultiplexing of reads and collapsing into UMI-guided consensus sequences were performed with migec v1.2.7. Using mixcr v2.1.11, UMI consensuses were aligned to TRA and TRB V and J templates and then assembled into clonotypes. A clonotype was counted as expanded or contracted only if both edgeR and NoisET called the change significant, with noise models trained on biological replicates. For edgeR calls, the cutoffs were a false discovery rate-adjusted p below 0.01 and a log2 fold-change threshold of 1. PCA with hierarchical clustering of max-normalized trajectories of the 1000 most abundant clonotypes was used as exploratory dynamics analysis. Separately sequenced CD4+ and CD8+ repertoires were used to assign a CD4 or CD8 phenotype to each responding clone. TCRdb redid the processing of the public reads, applying fastp at Q25 and MiXCR, and retained in-frame beta chains. CDR3 protein sequences are deduplicated, and each keeps its most common genes and DNA. The V and J calls and clone size are TCRdb's, not the authors'. The sample includes 55,000 to 65,000 distinct CDR3 sequences, with roughly 9.5% observed a single time. 1.2% of the sample goes to the ten largest clones.

The clonotype originates from a man between 18 and 35 years old who had mild COVID-19 (a few samples of this study predate the infection). The sample titles of this study are shuffled in the database, so cell type and time point are left out; the donor was told from shared clones. The sequenced material came from PBMCs or a T cell subset sorted from them (not recorded which). The chain was built from TRBV7-2 and TRBJ1-5; the D gene is possibly TRBD1, with 6 bases matching. The CDR3 region has the sequence CASSSGHDNQPQHF. Here is the DNA: TGTGCCAGCAGCTCGGGACACGATAATCAGCCCCAGCATTTT. With the portions outside the CDR3 filled from the reference TRBV7-2 and TRBJ1-5 genes, the complete variable region becomes GAGVSQSPSNKVTEKGKDVELRCDPISGHTALYWYRQSLGQGLEFLIYFQGNSAPDKSGLPSDRFSAERTGGSVSTLTIQRTQQEDSAVYLCASSSGHDNQPQHFGDGTRLSIL.